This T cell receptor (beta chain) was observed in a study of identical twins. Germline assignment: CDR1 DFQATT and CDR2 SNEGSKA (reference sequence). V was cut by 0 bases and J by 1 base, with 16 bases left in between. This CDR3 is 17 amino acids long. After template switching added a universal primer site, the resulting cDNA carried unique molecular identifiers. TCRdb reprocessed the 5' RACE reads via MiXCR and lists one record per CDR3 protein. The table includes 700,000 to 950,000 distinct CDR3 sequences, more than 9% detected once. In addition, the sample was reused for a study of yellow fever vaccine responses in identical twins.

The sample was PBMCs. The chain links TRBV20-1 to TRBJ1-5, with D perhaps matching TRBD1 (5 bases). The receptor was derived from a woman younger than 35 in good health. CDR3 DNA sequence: TGCAGTGCTAGAGATGAGGTTTGGGGCGCGAGCAATCAGCCCCAGCATTTT. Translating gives CSARDEVWGASNQPQHF.